Shown below are 25 T cell receptor beta chains from a single sample sequenced in a study of blood T cell repertoires in COVID-19. Using immunoSEQ multiplex PCR, the repertoire was profiled, and TCRdb retains in-frame clones only, with some absent. The sample yields tens of thousands of clones, approximately 80% seen once. Sequencing input: peripheral blood. These receptors were obtained from a human donor in a cohort sampled during active COVID-19.

V is TRBV12-3 or TRBV12-4 and J is TRBJ1-6; D is undetermined. This CDR3 spans 13 amino acids. V lost 2 bases and J 15 bases, leaving 14 bases between the germline ends. The CDR3 protein is CASSLRQVGNLHF. The CDR3 nucleotides are TGTGCCAGCAGTTTAAGGCAGGTCGGGAACCTCCACTTT.

The rearrangement joins TRBV7-9 to TRBJ2-7; possible D gene TRBD1, 6 bases. Germline lookup yields CDR1 SEHNR and CDR2 FQNEAQ (reference sequence). Trimming pared 5 bases from V and 0 bases from J, leaving 17 bases between. This CDR3 comprises 16 residues. The CDR3 loop is CASSPLGTRSSYEQYV. The DNA of the CDR3 is TGTGCCAGCAGCCCACTCGGGACAAGGAGCTCCTACGAGCAGTACGTC.

The chain carries TRBV18 and TRBJ2-7, with a possible D match to TRBD1 (6 bases). Trimming shortened V by 6 bases and J by 2 bases, and 14 bases separated the two germline ends. Germline CDR1 reads KGHSH; CDR2 reads LQKENI. This CDR3 has 14 amino acids. The CDR3 spells CASSPKQGTYEQYF. Here the CDR3 DNA reads TGTGCCAGCTCCCCTAAACAGGGAACCTACGAGCAGTACTTC.

This clone was detected once. The chain carries TRBV6-5 and TRBJ1-5; 7 bases are a match to TRBD1. V was pared by 7 bases and J by 2 bases, with 8 bases of the junction left unmatched. Germline values: CDR1 MNHEY, CDR2 SVGAGI. The CDR3 is 15 residues long. This chain's CDR3 is CASMTGTLGNQPQHF. CDR3 nucleotide sequence: TGTGCCAGCATGACAGGGACCCTGGGCAATCAGCCCCAGCATTTT.

This clone is a singleton in its sample. J is TRBJ2-4 and V is TRBV4-2; the D gene is possibly TRBD2 (5 bases). V lost 1 base, J lost 15 bases, and 22 bases lay in between. The CDR3 has 15 residues. Germline V CDR1 and CDR2: LGHNA, YNFKEQ. CDR3 in DNA: TGTGCCAGCAGCCAAGCGCCGACAACTAGTTCAAACTGGTACTTC. It is translated as CASSQAPTTSSNWYF.

CDR3 DNA sequence: TGTGCCAGCAGCTTCTACAGGGGCTCCTACGAGCAGTACTTC. This translates into CASSFYRGSYEQYF. This sequence joins TRBV11-2 and TRBJ2-7; TRBD1 aligns across 7 bases. This CDR3 has 14 residues. Trimming removed 3 bases from V and 0 bases from J; junction bases left unmatched: 2. CDR1 and CDR2 (germline): SGHAT, FQNNGV.

This clone was seen just once. V gene TRBV4-1 combines with J gene TRBJ2-2; 11 nucleotides match TRBD2. CDR1 and CDR2 (germline): MGHRA, YSYEKL. The CDR3 contains 18 residues. V shed 3 bases and J 4 bases; nucleotides not matched to a gene: 10. The CDR3 spells CASSQYSGLAVSTGELFF. The CDR3 DNA reads as TGCGCCAGCAGCCAGTACTCGGGACTAGCGGTTTCCACCGGGGAGCTGTTTTTT.

The rearrangement links TRBV3-1 (or the pseudogene TRBV3-2) to TRBJ1-1; no reliable D call. The V end lost 1 base, the J end lost 11 bases, and 11 bases lay between the germline ends. The CDR3 extends over 12 amino acids. Germline CDR1 and CDR2: LGHDT and YNNKEL (reference sequence). The CDR3 loop reads CASSQGARTAFF. CDR3 coding DNA: TGTGCCAGCAGCCAAGGGGCGCGCACGGCTTTCTTT.

V and J are TRBV9 and TRBJ2-2; D gene unclear. The CDR3 runs to 16 residues. Per the germline V gene, CDR1 is SGDLS and CDR2 is YYNGEE. V was clipped by 4 bases and J by 5 bases, with 18 bases between them. The CDR3 spells CASSPPSKLVTGELFF. As DNA, the CDR3 is TGTGCCAGCAGCCCCCCTTCTAAATTGGTAACCGGGGAGCTGTTTTTT.

The chain has TRBV9 and TRBJ2-7; 10 bases map to TRBD2. V gave up 4 bases and J gave up 5 bases; unmatched junction bases: 12. CDR3 size: 16 residues. The germline CDR1 and CDR2 sequences are SGDLS and YYNGEE. CDR3 coding DNA: TGTGCCAGCAGCCCTAGGGCTAGCGGGAGCCTCAACGAGCAGTACGTC. Translated, it gives CASSPRASGSLNEQYV.

V usage is TRBV4-3 and J usage is TRBJ1-5; 7 positions agree with TRBD1. The germline V gene encodes CDR1 LGHNA and CDR2 YSLEER. V shed 2 bases and J 6 bases; nucleotides not matched to a gene: 4. CDR3 length: 14 amino acids. In nucleotides, the CDR3 is TGCGCCAGCAGCCAATCGACAGGGTTTCAGCCCCAGCATTTT. This gives the protein CASSQSTGFQPQHF.

CDR3 DNA: TGTGCCAGCAGCCAAATGGACAGGGGGACGCAGACCCAGTACTTC. Its translation is CASSQMDRGTQTQYF. The chain links TRBV14 to TRBJ2-5, with 10 bases lining up with TRBD1. Germline lookup yields CDR1 SGHDN and CDR2 FVKESK. The CDR3 is 15 residues long. V shed 2 bases, J shed 6 bases, and the junction held 6 bases outside the gene matches.

This clone appeared once. The rearrangement joins TRBV6-5 to TRBJ2-7; 9 bases line up with TRBD1. Germline V gene lookup returns CDR1 MNHEY and CDR2 SVGAGI. There are 13 residues in the CDR3. The V and J ends lost 5 bases and 6 bases, in that order; junction bases with no gene match: 5. The CDR3 DNA reads as TGTGCCAGCAGTATACGGACAGGGGTCGAGCAGTACTTC. Amino acids: CASSIRTGVEQYF.

The chain recombines TRBV9 with TRBJ1-1; TRBD1 is a possible D gene (5 bases). Germline V lookup: CDR1 SGDLS, CDR2 YYNGEE. The CDR3 is 14 amino acids. V lost 4 bases and J lost 5, with 15 bases in between. This chain's CDR3 is CASSPRRGLTEAFF. CDR3 bases: TGTGCCAGCAGCCCCCGGAGGGGTTTAACTGAAGCTTTCTTT.

The rearrangement links TRBV9 to TRBJ2-7; 14 bases map to TRBD2. CDR3 size: 16 residues. The germline V gene encodes CDR1 SGDLS and CDR2 YYNGEE. V dropped 4 bases and J dropped 2; count of bases not matched to a gene: 5. The CDR3 nucleotides read TGTGCCAGCAGCCCGACGACTAGCGGGGGGGCCTACGAGCAGTACTTC. It translates to CASSPTTSGGAYEQYF.

This clone appeared a few times. The rearrangement uses TRBV19 and TRBJ1-5; no clear D gene. From germline, CDR1 is LNHDA and CDR2 SQIVND (reference sequence). The CDR3 covers 15 residues. V lost 1 base and J 9 bases, leaving 16 bases between the germline ends. CDR3 bases: TGTGCCAGTAGTATAGGACCCTCCTCGGGTCGGCCCCAGCATTTT. Translation gives CASSIGPSSGRPQHF.

This clone came up once. The rearrangement links TRBV4-3 to TRBJ2-7; TRBD1 is a possible D gene (5 bases). Germline V gene lookup returns CDR1 LGHNA and CDR2 YSLEER. V was shortened by 5 bases and J by 3 bases, with 14 bases between the two germline ends. The CDR3 has 14 amino acids. CDR3 amino acids: CASSEWTLGYEQYF. Written as DNA, the CDR3 is TGCGCCAGCAGCGAATGGACATTGGGCTACGAGCAGTACTTC.

This chain links TRBV18 with TRBJ1-1; TRBD1 might be the D (5 bases). The CDR3 runs 16 residues. V was cut by 2 bases and J by 3 bases, with 16 bases left in between. The germline CDR1 and CDR2 sequences are KGHSH and LQKENI. Here the CDR3 DNA reads TGTGCCAGCTCACCAGATTTTGGGCGCAGGGACACTGAAGCTTTCTTT. The encoded protein is CASSPDFGRRDTEAFF.

This clone was seen more than once but under ten times. The chain employs TRBV6-2 or TRBV6-3 and TRBJ2-6, with TRBD1 matching 7 bases. Trimming removed 4 bases from V and 0 bases from J; junction bases left unmatched: 9. The CDR3 runs 18 residues. CDR1 and CDR2 from the germline V gene are MNHEY and SVGEGT. CDR3 amino acids: CASSSGTDIFSGANVLTF. Written as DNA, the CDR3 is TGTGCCAGCAGTTCCGGGACAGACATATTCTCTGGGGCCAACGTCCTGACTTTC.

The chain joins TRBV5-4 to TRBJ2-1; 9 nucleotides match TRBD1. This CDR3 is built from 14 residues. Trimming at V came to 4 bases and at J to 5 bases, leaving 4 bases not matched to a gene. Germline V gene data show CDR1 as SGHNT and CDR2 as YYREEE (reference sequence). CDR3 nucleotide sequence: TGTGCCAGCAGCGGGACAGGGTCCGACAATGAGCAGTTCTTC. This sequence encodes CASSGTGSDNEQFF.

The chain uses TRBV28 and TRBJ1-3; D call uncertain. In germline, CDR1 is MDHEN, CDR2 SYDVKM. V gave up 6 bases and J gave up 0 bases, with 12 bases separating them. The length of the CDR3 is 15 residues. The CDR3 spells CASREDLSSGNTIYF. DNA of the CDR3: TGTGCCAGCAGGGAGGACCTATCCTCTGGAAACACCATATATTTT.

The V and J genes are TRBV9 and TRBJ2-1; D is unresolved. V lost 0 bases and J 0 bases, leaving 7 bases between the germline ends. The germline V gene has CDR1 SGDLS and CDR2 YYNGEE. The CDR3 spans 15 residues. CDR3 loop: CASSVDLLSYNEQFF. Here the CDR3 DNA reads TGTGCCAGCAGCGTAGACTTACTCTCCTACAATGAGCAGTTCTTC.

DNA of the CDR3: TGTGCCAGCTCACGACGGACAGGCGAAGCTTTCTTT. This gives the protein CASSRRTGEAFF. The J gene is TRBJ1-1, the V gene TRBV18; 7 positions agree with TRBD1. This CDR3 contains 12 residues. The germline gives CDR1 KGHSH, CDR2 LQKENI. J lost 8 bases, V lost 4 bases, and 4 bases had no gene match. Drawing the rest from reference TRBV18 and TRBJ1-1, the complete variable domain is NAGVMQNPRHLVRRRGQEARLRCSPMKGHSHVYWYRQLPEEGLKFMVYLQKENIIDESGMPKERFSAEFPKEGPSILRIQQVVRGDSAAYFCASSRRTGEAFFGQGTRLTVV.

The chain employs TRBV9 and TRBJ1-5, with D perhaps matching TRBD1 (5 bases). V was cut by 4 bases and J by 5 bases, with 13 bases left in between. Germline loops: CDR1 SGDLS, CDR2 YYNGEE. The length of the CDR3 is 14 residues. The DNA of the CDR3 is TGTGCCAGCAGCCTCTCGGGGGTTCATCAGCCCCAGCATTTT. Its protein product is CASSLSGVHQPQHF.

J is TRBJ2-1 and V is TRBV6-2 or TRBV6-3; TRBD2 aligns across 14 bases. Trimming took 4 bases from V and 7 from J; bases not matched to a gene: 6. Germline CDR1 reads MNHEY; CDR2 reads SVGEGT. The CDR3 contains 16 residues. The CDR3 nucleotides are TGTGCCAGCAGTTTCGAGACTAGCGGGGGGGTGAATGAGCAGTTCTTC. This gives the protein CASSFETSGGVNEQFF.